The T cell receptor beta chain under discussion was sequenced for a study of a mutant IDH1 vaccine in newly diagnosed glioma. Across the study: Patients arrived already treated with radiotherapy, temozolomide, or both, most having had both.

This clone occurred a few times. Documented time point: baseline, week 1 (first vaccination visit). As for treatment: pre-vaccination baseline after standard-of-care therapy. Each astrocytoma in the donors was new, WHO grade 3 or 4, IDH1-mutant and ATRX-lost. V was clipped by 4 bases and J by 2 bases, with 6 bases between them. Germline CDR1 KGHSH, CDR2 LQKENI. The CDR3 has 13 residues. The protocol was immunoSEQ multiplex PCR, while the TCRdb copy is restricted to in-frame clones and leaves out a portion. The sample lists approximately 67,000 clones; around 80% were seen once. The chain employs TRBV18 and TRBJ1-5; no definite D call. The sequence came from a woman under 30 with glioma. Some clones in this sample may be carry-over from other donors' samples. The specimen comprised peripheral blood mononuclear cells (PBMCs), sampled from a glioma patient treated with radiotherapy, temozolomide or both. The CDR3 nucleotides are TGTGCCAGCTCACTCAAGGGCAATCAGCCCCAGCATTTT. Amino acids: CASSLKGNQPQHF.